A single sample is the source of the 21 T cell receptor beta chains below, sequenced in a study of cytomegalovirus exposure and HLA in healthy donors. PCR involved 60 Vbeta and 13 Jbeta primers. Profiling relied on immunoSEQ multiplex PCR, and the TCRdb table lists in-frame clones only, not all of them. The sample contains some 100,000 clones, around three quarters of which appear only once. What was sequenced was PBMCs. The receptor source for this set is a female donor in good health and CMV-seropositive.

The chain uses TRBV10-2 and TRBJ1-2, with D tentatively TRBD1 (6 bases). This CDR3 is built from 13 residues. Per germline, CDR1 WSHSY and CDR2 SAAADI. V shed 6 bases and J shed 7 bases, with 15 bases lying between them. CDR3 protein: CASSSQGFGGYTF. CDR3 nucleotides: TGCGCCAGCAGCTCACAGGGCTTTGGTGGCTACACCTTC.

The chain employs TRBV6-5 and TRBJ1-2, with TRBD1 matching 8 bases. Germline lookup yields CDR1 MNHEY and CDR2 SVGAGI. The CDR3 loop spans 12 amino acids. The trim removed 9 bases at V and 5 bases at J, leaving 5 bases unmatched. CDR3 amino acids: CASRDRLYGYTF. The CDR3 DNA sequence: TGTGCCAGTCGGGACAGGTTGTATGGCTACACCTTC.

This clone was picked up a small number of times. The CDR3 loop reads CASKHGAGGGGYTF. The CDR3 coding sequence is TGTGCCAGTAAACATGGGGCAGGGGGCGGAGGCTACACCTTC. The chain combines TRBV19 with TRBJ1-2, with TRBD1 matching 8 bases. CDR1 and CDR2 from the germline V gene are LNHDA and SQIVND (reference sequence). The CDR3 is 14 amino acids. With V trimmed by 7 bases and J by 8 bases, 12 bases remained unmatched.

DNA for the CDR3: TGCGCCAGCAGTGAAGCGGCTAGCGGGCGCACAGATACGCAGTATTTT. It specifies CASSEAASGRTDTQYF. The chain couples TRBV10-1 to TRBJ2-3; 8 bases agree with TRBD2. There are 16 residues in the CDR3. In germline, CDR1 is WNHNN, CDR2 SYGVQD (reference sequence). With V trimmed by 3 bases and J by 1 base, 6 bases remained unmatched.

This rearrangement joins TRBV15 to TRBJ2-1; 12 bases match TRBD1. CDR3 size: 16 residues. Germline loops: CDR1 LNHNV, CDR2 YYDKDF (reference sequence). The V and J ends lost 5 bases and 6 bases, in that order; junction bases with no gene match: 8. CDR3 coding DNA: TGTGCCACCAGCGGCAGGGGACAGGGGGCCCCCAATGAGCAGTTCTTC. Translating gives CATSGRGQGAPNEQFF.

The chain has TRBV5-1 and TRBJ2-6, with 7 positions matching TRBD1. J gave up 2 bases and V 3 bases, and 2 bases lay outside the gene matches. Germline loops: CDR1 SGHRS, CDR2 YFSETQ. The CDR3 covers 15 residues. CDR3 nucleotides: TGCGCCAGCAGCTCAACAGGGGCTGGGGCCAACGTCCTGACTTTC. Protein product: CASSSTGAGANVLTF.

This clone occurred a few times. V usage is TRBV21-1 and J usage is TRBJ1-4; the table's D call, TRBD1, was not checked against the DNA. TRBV21-1 is a known pseudogene. This CDR3 spans 13 amino acids. The CDR3 spells CAPAGTGIEKLFF. The DNA for the CDR3 is TGTGCCCCAGCGGGGACAGGGATTGAAAAACTGTTTTTT.

This clone has only one observation. This sequence joins TRBV6-1 and TRBJ2-4; 9 bases agree with TRBD2. The CDR3 loop spans 13 amino acids. Germline lookup yields CDR1 MNHNS and CDR2 SASEGT. CDR3 DNA sequence: TGTGCTCTTAGCGGGAGAGCCAAAAACATTCAGTACTTC. Amino acids: CALSGRAKNIQYF.

The V call is TRBV9, the J call TRBJ2-1; D perhaps matches TRBD1 (5 bases). Trimming took 2 bases from V and 0 from J, leaving 9 bases between them. The CDR3 contains 15 residues. CDR1 is SGDLS, CDR2 YYNGEE, per germline. In DNA, the CDR3 is TGTGCCAGCAGCGTTGTAGGGGCCTCCTACAATGAGCAGTTCTTC. Protein: CASSVVGASYNEQFF.

There are a few counts of this clone. This chain joins TRBV4-3 and TRBJ1-1; the D is unclear. The V gene lost 0 bases and the J gene lost 1 base, with 9 bases spanning the gap. The length of the CDR3 is 15 residues. Germline V lookup: CDR1 LGHNA, CDR2 YSLEER. CDR3 loop: CASSQDEGSNTEAFF. The DNA of the CDR3 is TGCGCCAGCAGCCAAGATGAGGGTTCGAACACTGAAGCTTTCTTT.

The chain couples TRBV5-1 to TRBJ2-2, with D perhaps matching TRBD2 (6 bases). Between the trimmed V and J ends, which lost 3 bases and 6 bases, there was a span of 9 bases. This CDR3 has 13 amino acids. The V gene's germline CDR1 is SGHRS and CDR2 YFSETQ. The CDR3 DNA is TGCGCCAGCAGCTCGACGGGAGCCGGGGAGCTGTTTTTT. It translates to CASSSTGAGELFF.

This chain uses TRBV27 with TRBJ2-1, with a weak D call TRBD2 (5 bases). The CDR3 contains 15 residues. V dropped 2 bases and J dropped 6 bases, with 14 bases sitting between them. Looked up from germline, CDR1 is MNHEY and CDR2 is SMNVEV (reference sequence). CDR3 sequence: CASSLGVALSNEQFF. In DNA form, the CDR3 reads TGTGCCAGCAGTTTAGGGGTAGCGCTCTCCAATGAGCAGTTCTTC.

Details on this clone: An end of the junction does not agree with germline; a read error may underlie this. The chain uses TRBV7-9 and TRBJ2-7, with D possibly matching TRBD2 (6 bases). The CDR3 runs to 18 residues. Germline V gene lookup returns CDR1 SEHNR and CDR2 FQNEAQ (reference sequence). This CDR3 is CSSSLTTGLFSEAYEQYF. The CDR3 coding sequence is TGTTCCAGCAGCTTGACAACGGGACTCTTCAGTGAGGCCTACGAGCAGTACTTC.

The sample holds many counts of this clone. The chain recombines TRBV7-2 with TRBJ1-5; 8 bases align to TRBD1. The germline gives CDR1 SGHTA, CDR2 FQGNSA. CDR3 length equals 14 residues. Losses at the gene ends were 5 bases for V and 2 bases for J; bases not matched to a gene: 2. The CDR3 DNA reads TGTGCCAGCAGCCCGACAGGGGGCAATCAGCCCCAGCATTTT. Protein sequence: CASSPTGGNQPQHF.

This chain uses TRBV19 with TRBJ2-1; D is perhaps TRBD2 (5 bases). V was pared by 1 base and J by 7 bases, with 8 bases between. This CDR3 has 13 amino acids. CDR1 is LNHDA, CDR2 SQIVND, per germline (reference sequence). The CDR3 is CASSIGRGNEQFF. CDR3 in DNA: TGTGCCAGTAGTATAGGACGGGGTAATGAGCAGTTCTTC.

The chain employs TRBV2 and TRBJ2-3; 7 nucleotides agree with TRBD2. After removal of 6 bases from V and 2 bases from J, the junction contained 8 bases not matched to a gene. The CDR3 consists of 15 residues. Germline V gene lookup returns CDR1 SNHLY and CDR2 FYNNEI. This CDR3 is CASSGLAAPTDTQYF. CDR3 in DNA: TGTGCCAGCAGCGGGCTAGCGGCCCCCACAGATACGCAGTATTTT.

J is TRBJ2-4 and V is TRBV21-1; whether TRBD1, the table's D call, matches the DNA was not checked. TRBV21-1 is designated a pseudogene. The CDR3 loop spans 15 amino acids. Here the CDR3 DNA reads TGTGCCAGCAGCAAAGCGGGCCAAGCCAAAAACATTCAGTACTTC. Protein product: CASSKAGQAKNIQYF.

The rearrangement links TRBV5-4 to TRBJ2-5, with D maybe TRBD2 (5 bases). The CDR3 is made up of 16 amino acids. Deletions cut 2 bases from V and 1 base from J, with 15 bases between. The germline CDR1 and CDR2 sequences are SGHNT and YYREEE (reference sequence). Here the CDR3 DNA reads TGTGCCAGCAGCTTCGGCGGCGGGCGGACCCAAGAGACCCAGTACTTC. Translated, it gives CASSFGGGRTQETQYF.

V and J are TRBV6-5 and TRBJ2-5; 10 bases match TRBD1. The CDR3 sequence is 14 residues long. CDR1 and CDR2 (germline): MNHEY, SVGAGI. Unmatched junction bases numbered 7, after V lost 5 bases and J lost 7 bases. The CDR3, as DNA: TGTGCCAGCAGTCGAGACAGGGGGCTGGGGACCCAGTACTTC. Its translation: CASSRDRGLGTQYF.

The chain uses TRBV19 and TRBJ2-7; TRBD1 aligns across 7 bases. CDR1 and CDR2 (germline): LNHDA, SQIVND (reference sequence). The CDR3 covers 14 residues. After removal of 6 bases from V and 3 bases from J, the junction contained 8 bases not matched to a gene. The DNA of the CDR3 is TGTGCCAGTAGATCGGCAGGGGGTCACTACGAGCAGTACTTC. Protein product: CASRSAGGHYEQYF.

The chain combines TRBV19 with TRBJ1-2; D is possibly TRBD1 (6 bases). CDR3 length: 14 amino acids. Germline V lookup: CDR1 LNHDA, CDR2 SQIVND (reference sequence). Trimming removed 5 bases from V and 7 bases from J, with 17 bases in between. The CDR3 sequence: CASSFPQGIRGYTF. The CDR3 DNA is TGTGCCAGTAGTTTTCCTCAGGGGATCCGTGGCTACACCTTC.